The T cell receptor (beta chain) described here comes from a study of breast tumors, draining lymph nodes, adjacent tissues. Breast cancer patients provided tissue from their axillary draining lymph nodes. Germline CDR1 LGHDT, CDR2 YNNKEL (reference sequence). V lost 1 base, J lost 4 bases, and 13 bases lay in between. CDR3 length: 16 amino acids. TCRdb called the multiplex PCR reads again in MiXCR, with one record for every CDR3 protein. The table lists about 130,000 distinct CDR3 sequences, over 20% of them singletons, with 2% to 2.5% in the top ten. This TCR derives from a female donor with breast cancer. Some clones in this sample may be carry-over from other donors' samples. Sequencing was done on a sample of axillary lymph node tissue. The chain employs TRBV3-1 and TRBJ2-2, with D perhaps matching TRBD1 (6 bases). Here the CDR3 DNA reads TGTGCCAGCAGCCAAGTGAACAGGGTGGGCACCGGGGAGCTGTTTTTT. Amino acid sequence: CASSQVNRVGTGELFF.